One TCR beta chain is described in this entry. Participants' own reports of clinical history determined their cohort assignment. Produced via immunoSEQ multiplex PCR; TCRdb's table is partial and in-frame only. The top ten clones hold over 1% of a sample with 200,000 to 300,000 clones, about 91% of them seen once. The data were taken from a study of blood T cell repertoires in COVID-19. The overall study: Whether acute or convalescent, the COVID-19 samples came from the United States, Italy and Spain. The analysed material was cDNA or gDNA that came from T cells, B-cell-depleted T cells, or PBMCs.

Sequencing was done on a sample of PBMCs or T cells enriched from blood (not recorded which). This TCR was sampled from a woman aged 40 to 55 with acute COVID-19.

CDR3: CASSLGPLRSGSRTDTQYF. For the CDR3, the DNA is TGCGCCAGCAGCTTGGGGCCCTTGAGGAGCGGGAGCCGCACAGATACGCAGTATTTT. This chain uses TRBV5-1 with TRBJ2-3; 8 bases fit TRBD2. This CDR3 is 19 amino acids long. CDR1 and CDR2 (germline): SGHRS, YFSETQ. Trimming at V came to 0 bases and at J to 1 base, leaving 13 bases not matched to a gene.